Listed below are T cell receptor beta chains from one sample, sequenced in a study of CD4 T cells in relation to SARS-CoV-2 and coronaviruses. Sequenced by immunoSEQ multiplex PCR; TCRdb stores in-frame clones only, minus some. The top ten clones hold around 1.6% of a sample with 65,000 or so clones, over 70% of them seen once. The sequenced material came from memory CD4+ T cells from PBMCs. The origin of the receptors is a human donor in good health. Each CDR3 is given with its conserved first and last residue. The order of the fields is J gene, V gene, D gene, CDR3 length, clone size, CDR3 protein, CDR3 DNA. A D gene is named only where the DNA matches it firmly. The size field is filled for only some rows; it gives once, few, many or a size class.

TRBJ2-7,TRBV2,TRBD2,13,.,CASRTSGRDEQYF,TGTGCCAGCAGGACTAGCGGGAGGGACGAGCAGTACTTC
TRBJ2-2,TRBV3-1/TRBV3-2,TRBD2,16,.,CASSQGLAGSTGELFF,TGTGCCAGCAGCCAAGGGCTAGCGGGCAGCACCGGGGAGCTGTTTTTT
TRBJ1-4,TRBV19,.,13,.,CASSIQGMEKLFF,TGTGCCAGTAGTATTCAAGGGATGGAAAAACTGTTTTTT
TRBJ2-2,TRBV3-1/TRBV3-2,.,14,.,CASSQSPAAGELFF,TGTGCCAGCAGCCAGTCCCCCGCGGCCGGGGAGCTGTTTTTT
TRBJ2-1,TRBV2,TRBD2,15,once,CASTKAAGVRVEQFF,TGTGCCAGCACCAAGGCTGCGGGGGTAAGGGTTGAGCAGTTCTTC
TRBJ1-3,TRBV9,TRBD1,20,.,CASSAGGPNGQASSGNTIYF,TGTGCCAGCAGCGCAGGCGGCCCTAATGGACAGGCGTCCTCTGGAAACACCATATATTTT
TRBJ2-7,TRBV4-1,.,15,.,CASSQELARSYEQYF,TGCGCCAGCAGCCAAGAGTTGGCGCGCTCCTACGAGCAGTACTTC
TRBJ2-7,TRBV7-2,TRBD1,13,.,CASSFGTEDEQYF,TGTGCCAGCAGCTTTGGGACAGAAGACGAGCAGTACTTC
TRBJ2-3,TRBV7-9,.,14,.,CASSLEYSTDTQYF,TGTGCCAGCAGCTTAGAATACAGCACAGATACGCAGTATTTT
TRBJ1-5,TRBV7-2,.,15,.,CASSLLGYSNQPQHF,TGTGCCAGCAGCTTATTGGGGTATAGCAATCAGCCCCAGCATTTT